This entry describes one T cell receptor beta chain. Its specificity is not known. In the PCR, 60 Vbeta and 13 Jbeta primers were used. Data came from immunoSEQ multiplex PCR; TCRdb stores just in-frame clones and leaves some out. Here the sample spans approximately 160,000 clones, roughly four fifths being singletons. The record originates from a study of cytomegalovirus exposure and HLA in healthy donors. Across the study: Within an early data release were 85 million or so unique TCRs drawn from HLA-typed donors. Study-wide results and limits: Per published accounts, TCR beta sequences correctly predicted the HLA-A and HLA-B alleles of most subjects. In vitro testing confirmed three CMV-associated chains as specific for CMV antigens.

Germline lookup yields CDR1 GTSNPN and CDR2 SVGIG (reference sequence). V lost 3 bases to trimming and J lost 0 bases, with 17 bases between them. The CDR3 extends over 16 amino acids. This sequence joins TRBV30 and TRBJ1-1; tentative D call: TRBD1 (6 bases). The receptor's source is a girl aged 5-17 years in good health and CMV-seropositive. Sample: PBMCs. In nucleotides, the CDR3 is TGTGCCTGGAGGGGCGACAGGAACCCCTTGAACACTGAAGCTTTCTTT. As protein: CAWRGDRNPLNTEAFF.